This TCR beta chain originates from a study of human T cells and chemical hapten exposure. Turning to the study itself: TCR yields per sample varied, mainly owing to small pooled library volume differences. Study-wide findings and caveats: Expanded TCRs made up significantly more big CDR3 similarity clusters than controls did.

In its sample, this clonotype was seen many times. Its antigen remains unidentified. The CDR3 runs 15 residues. CDR1 and CDR2 (germline): SGDLS, YYNGEE. V shed 0 bases, J shed 5 bases, and the junction held 8 bases outside the gene matches. Time point reported: patch test 1, 2 weeks after DPC sensitization. Described treatment: therapeutic diphenylcyclopropenone sensitization with weekly scalp DPC. Authors' analysis steps: Per-sample TCR counts ranged from about 20,000 to 700,000, median around 100,000. TCRdb re-called the RACE reads through MiXCR, storing one row per CDR3 protein. The V and J calls here are based on TCRdb, not the publication. This table has tens of thousands of distinct CDR3 sequences, 9.3% appearing once.

The chain couples TRBV9 to TRBJ2-7, with TRBD1 matching 7 bases. Sequencing used whole blood, obtained in connection with sensitization to the hapten diphenylcyclopropenone (DPC). This receptor was identified in a woman aged 45-65 years with alopecia areata. Some clones in this sample may be carry-over from other donors' samples. The CDR3 loop reads CASSVAIQGIDEQYF. DNA for the CDR3: TGTGCCAGCAGCGTAGCGATACAGGGGATCGACGAGCAGTACTTC.